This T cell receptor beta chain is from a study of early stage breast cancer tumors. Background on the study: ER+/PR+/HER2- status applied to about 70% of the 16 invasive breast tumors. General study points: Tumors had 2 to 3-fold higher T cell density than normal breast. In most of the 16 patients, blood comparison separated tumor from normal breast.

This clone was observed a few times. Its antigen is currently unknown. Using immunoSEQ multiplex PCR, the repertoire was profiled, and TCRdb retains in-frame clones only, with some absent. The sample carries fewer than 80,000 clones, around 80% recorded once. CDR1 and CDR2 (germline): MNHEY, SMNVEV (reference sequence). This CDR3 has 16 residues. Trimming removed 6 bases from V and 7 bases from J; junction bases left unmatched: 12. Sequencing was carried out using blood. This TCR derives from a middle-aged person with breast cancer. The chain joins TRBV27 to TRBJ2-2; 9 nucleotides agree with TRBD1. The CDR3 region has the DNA TGTGCCAGCAGACTCCCGGGACAGGGAATGATCGGGGAGCTGTTTTTT. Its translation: CASRLPGQGMIGELFF.